The 29 T cell receptor beta chains below were found in one sample sequenced in a study of Tregs in tolerant kidney transplant recipients. The nonmyeloablative bone marrow transplants came from related graft donors, with transient mixed chimerism. The table came from immunoSEQ multiplex PCR; TCRdb's copy has only in-frame clones and leaves some out. This table lists tens of thousands of clones. Source: CD4+ T cells from blood (PBMCs), taken 24 months after the transplant. These receptors came from a human patient who received a combined kidney and bone marrow transplant. Some T cells may possibly be graft donor cells.

This CDR3 is CSVGGGENTEAFF. The CDR3 DNA, read in part, is TGCAGCGTTGGAGGGGGGGAGAACACTGAA. The genes are TRBV29-1 and TRBJ1-1; D possibly corresponds to TRBD1 (6 bases). The read finishes 3 residues shy of the CDR3 end, and the germline J gene is used to complete it. This CDR3 comprises 13 residues. V was clipped by 4 bases and J by 1 base, with 10 bases between them. Germline V gene lookup returns CDR1 SQVTM and CDR2 ANQGSEA.

As regards this clone: From the germline J gene comes the end of the CDR3, since the read stops 3 residues before it. V is TRBV18 and J is TRBJ2-1; D is possibly TRBD2 (7 bases). The CDR3 extends over 17 amino acids. Germline V gene lookup returns CDR1 KGHSH and CDR2 LQKENI. Trimming left V 4 bases short and J 0 bases short, with 16 bases between. This chain's CDR3 is CASSLQGGGRSYNEQFF. CDR3 DNA (partial): TGTGCCAGCTCACTCCAAGGGGGAGGGCGCTCCTACAATGAG.

Concerning this clone itself: The read halts 3 residues ahead of the CDR3 end, with the missing end drawn from the germline J gene. The chain employs TRBV9 and TRBJ2-1, with 13 positions matching TRBD2. Per germline, CDR1 SGDLS and CDR2 YYNGEE. The CDR3 loop spans 16 amino acids. J gave up 7 bases and V 4 bases, and 8 bases lay outside the gene matches. The CDR3 reads CASSIRGLAGANEQFF. The covered CDR3 bases are TGTGCCAGCAGCATCAGAGGACTAGCGGGAGCGAATGAG.

On this clone itself: The read ends 3 residues before the CDR3 terminus; that terminus is restored from the germline J gene. The rearrangement links TRBV5-1 to TRBJ1-3, with no clear D. Germline CDR1 and CDR2: SGHRS and YFSETQ. The CDR3 is 13 amino acids. Trimming cost V 6 bases and J 4 bases, with 11 bases left between them. The CDR3 is CASTLDFGNTIYF. The sequenced part of the CDR3 DNA is TGCGCCAGCACCCTGGACTTCGGAAACACC.

A note on this clone: The read comes to an end 3 residues before the CDR3 does, leaving the germline J gene to fill in the end. The chain employs TRBV30 and TRBJ2-7; D call uncertain. The CDR3 length is 11 residues. V shed 0 bases and J shed 5 bases, with 5 bases lying between them. Germline V gives CDR1 GTSNPN, CDR2 SVGIG (reference sequence). The CDR3 loop reads CAWSVHDEQYF. CDR3 DNA, as far as it was read: TGTGCCTGGAGTGTACATGACGAG.

Details on this clone: The CDR3 end lies 3 residues beyond the end of the read and is filled in from the germline J gene. The chain combines TRBV28 with TRBJ2-5; TRBD2 aligns across 8 bases. V lost 3 bases and J lost 5; bases outside the gene matches: 11. The CDR3 covers 16 residues. Germline lookup yields CDR1 MDHEN and CDR2 SYDVKM. The sequenced part of the CDR3 DNA is TGTGCCAGCAGTTTTGCGTCAGCCGGCGGGGGGGAGACC. As protein: CASSFASAGGGET. The CDR3 reads in full as CASSFASAGGGETQYF.

Notes on this clone: The read terminates 3 residues before the CDR3 end, so the remaining end is supplied by the germline J gene. The rearrangement joins TRBV5-1 to TRBJ2-3, with 10 positions matching TRBD2. V trimming: 4 bases; J trimming: 2 bases; junction bases outside the gene matches: 4. The germline gives CDR1 SGHRS, CDR2 YFSETQ. The CDR3 totals 15 residues. The sequenced part of the CDR3 DNA is TGCGCCAGCAGCCCGACTAGCGGGCCCACAGATACG. Protein: CASSPTSGPTDT. The full CDR3 reads CASSPTSGPTDTQYF.

Remarks on this clone: The read finishes 3 residues shy of the CDR3 end, and the germline J gene is used to complete it. This rearrangement joins TRBV5-1 to TRBJ1-4, with 8 bases aligning to TRBD1. CDR1 is SGHRS, CDR2 YFSETQ, per germline. V shed 0 bases, J shed 8 bases, and the junction held 6 bases outside the gene matches. The CDR3 spans 15 residues. Here the CDR3 reads CASSLGGTGPEKLFF. CDR3 DNA (partial): TGCGCCAGCAGCTTGGGGGGGACAGGCCCCGAAAAA.

With respect to this clone: The read gets to within 3 residues of the CDR3 end, and the germline J gene fills in the rest. The rearrangement links TRBV10-3 to TRBJ2-7, with D possibly matching TRBD1 (5 bases). The V gene lost 3 bases and the J gene lost 0 bases, with 6 bases spanning the gap. Germline-derived CDR1 and CDR2 are ENHRY and SYGVKD. There are 13 residues in the CDR3. CDR3 sequence reads: CAISDRGSYEQYF. The CDR3 bases that were read are TGTGCCATCAGTGATAGGGGCTCCTACGAG.

Incomplete CDR3 DNA: TGTGCCAGCAGCTTGGGGGCGGACCAGCCC. Translated, it gives CASSLGADQP. The entire CDR3 protein is CASSLGADQPQHF. J is TRBJ1-5 and V is TRBV11-1; TRBD1 might be the D (6 bases). The read is 3 residues too short to cover the CDR3 end, so that end is filled in from the germline J gene. V dropped 3 bases and J dropped 7 bases, with 10 bases sitting between them. The germline gives CDR1 SGHAT, CDR2 FQDESV (reference sequence). The CDR3 runs 13 residues.

Remarks on this clone: The read terminates 3 residues ahead of where the CDR3 ends, so the germline J gene completes it. The chain couples TRBV7-9 to TRBJ2-2; D may be TRBD2 (6 bases). Germline values: CDR1 SEHNR, CDR2 FQNEAQ (reference sequence). Trimming pared 1 base from V and 5 bases from J, leaving 11 bases between. The CDR3 is 15 residues long. CDR3 DNA, as far as it was read: TGTGCCAGCAGCTTAGGGCAGGGAGGAACCGGGGAG. Translated, it gives CASSLGQGGTGE. The whole CDR3 protein is CASSLGQGGTGELFF.

Concerning this clone: The read terminates 3 residues before the CDR3 end, so the remaining end is supplied by the germline J gene. This chain uses TRBV2 with TRBJ2-1, with 7 positions matching TRBD2. Germline trimming cut 7 bases from V and 4 bases from J; bases unmatched to any gene: 7. CDR1 SNHLY and CDR2 FYNNEI come from the germline V gene. The CDR3 is 14 amino acids. CDR3 region: CASTRSGKYNEQFF. The CDR3 bases that were read are TGTGCCAGCACCCGGAGCGGGAAGTACAATGAG.

Partial CDR3 DNA: TGTGCCAGCAGCCGCCGGGGACTAGCGGGAGGTACAGATACG. Translated: CASSRRGLAGGTDT. The whole CDR3 protein is CASSRRGLAGGTDTQYF. The rearrangement links TRBV7-3 to TRBJ2-3; 15 bases are a match to TRBD2. The read is 3 residues too short to cover the CDR3 end, so that end is filled in from the germline J gene. Germline V lookup: CDR1 SGHTA, CDR2 FQGTGA. Trimming at V came to 5 bases and at J to 3 bases, leaving 6 bases not matched to a gene. There are 17 residues in the CDR3.

Remarks on this clone: The CDR3 end lies 3 residues beyond the end of the read and is filled in from the germline J gene. V is TRBV20-1 and J is TRBJ2-7, with no clear D. Germline values: CDR1 DFQATT, CDR2 SNEGSKA (reference sequence). The length of the CDR3 is 12 residues. Trimming pared 4 bases from V and 5 bases from J, leaving 12 bases between. CDR3 DNA, as far as it was read: TGCAGTGCTACTCTCTCGGTCCACGAG. It encodes CSATLSVHE. The full CDR3 reads CSATLSVHEQYF.

Comments on this clone: The read is 3 residues too short to cover the CDR3 end, so that end is filled in from the germline J gene. V gene TRBV18 combines with J gene TRBJ2-5; 9 nucleotides agree with TRBD2. The V and J ends lost 3 bases and 2 bases, in that order; junction bases with no gene match: 7. Germline V CDR1 and CDR2: KGHSH, LQKENI. There are 16 residues in the CDR3. Incomplete CDR3 DNA: TGTGCCAGCTCACCGGTGGGGCTAGCGGGACAAGAGACC. Amino acid sequence: CASSPVGLAGQET. The whole CDR3 sequence is CASSPVGLAGQETQYF. Full variable domain (remainder filled in from reference TRBV18 and TRBJ2-5): NAGVMQNPRHLVRRRGQEARLRCSPMKGHSHVYWYRQLPEEGLKFMVYLQKENIIDESGMPKERFSAEFPKEGPSILRIQQVVRGDSAAYFCASSPVGLAGQETQYFGPGTRLLVL.

Remarks on this clone: The missing CDR3 end, 3 residues past where the read stops, is filled in from the germline J gene. The genes are TRBV7-8 and TRBJ2-2; 10 nucleotides agree with TRBD1. CDR3 size: 15 residues. Germline CDR1 SGHVS, CDR2 FQNEAQ. V was clipped by 2 bases and J by 5 bases; unmatched bases: 2. CDR3 loop: CASSLRDRGTGELFF. The DNA read from the CDR3 is TGTGCCAGCAGCTTAAGGGACAGGGGAACCGGGGAG.

In regard to this clone: The sequenced fragment ends 3 residues before the CDR3 boundary, so the rest is inferred from the germline J gene. V usage is TRBV20-1 and J usage is TRBJ2-7, with 10 bases that match TRBD2. V was pared by 0 bases and J by 4 bases, with 6 bases of the junction left unmatched. Germline CDR1 DFQATT, CDR2 SNEGSKA (reference sequence). The CDR3 sequence is 15 residues long. The sequenced part of the CDR3 DNA is TGCAGTGCTAGAGATTGGGGGACTAGCGAATACGAG. It codes for CSARDWGTSEYE. From start to end, the CDR3 is CSARDWGTSEYEQYF.

This clone is classed as large by frequency. The observed sequence ends 3 residues before the CDR3 terminus, with the missing tail filled in from the germline J gene. The chain carries TRBV20-1 and TRBJ2-7; the D gene is possibly TRBD1 (5 bases). The CDR3 spans 15 residues. Deletions cut 3 bases from V and 2 bases from J, with 17 bases between. Germline CDR1 reads DFQATT; CDR2 reads SNEGSKA (reference sequence). CDR3 DNA, as far as it was read: TGCAGTGCTAGGCCGACAGACATCCTAACCTACGAG. Amino acids: CSARPTDILTYE. The complete CDR3 protein is CSARPTDILTYEQYF.

Note on this clone: The DNA ends 3 residues before the CDR3 does, and the rest of the CDR3 is filled in from the germline J gene. This sequence joins TRBV18 and TRBJ2-3, with 7 bases fitting TRBD1. Germline V lookup: CDR1 KGHSH, CDR2 LQKENI. The CDR3 has 15 residues. V dropped 3 bases and J dropped 3; count of bases not matched to a gene: 6. CDR3 region: CASSPDRAGTDTQYF. The covered CDR3 bases are TGTGCCAGCTCACCTGACAGGGCCGGGACAGATACG.

As regards this clone: With the read ending 3 residues before the CDR3 end, the germline J gene is used to fill in that end. The chain carries TRBV18 and TRBJ1-2, with no clear D. V gave up 2 bases and J gave up 3 bases, with 7 bases separating them. The CDR3 has 13 residues. Germline V gene sequence: CDR1 KGHSH, CDR2 LQKENI. This CDR3 is CASSPERDYGYTF. The sequenced part of the CDR3 DNA is TGTGCCAGCTCACCAGAAAGGGACTATGGC.

A remark on this clone: The read halts 3 residues ahead of the CDR3 end, with the missing end drawn from the germline J gene. The rearrangement uses TRBV5-1 and TRBJ2-3, with 12 positions matching TRBD1. Per germline, CDR1 SGHRS and CDR2 YFSETQ. The ends lost 5 bases at V and 6 bases at J; junction bases unmatched: 10. This CDR3 is 16 amino acids long. CDR3 DNA (partial): TGCGCCAGCAGTTACGTGGGACAGGGGGCAGTCGATACG. Translated: CASSYVGQGAVDT. The whole CDR3 region reads CASSYVGQGAVDTQYF.

As regards this clone: The CDR3 end falls 3 residues outside the read, so it is completed with the germline J gene. The chain recombines TRBV20-1 with TRBJ1-1, with 10 positions matching TRBD1. CDR1 and CDR2 from the germline V gene are DFQATT and SNEGSKA (reference sequence). The V and J ends lost 3 bases and 4 bases, in that order; junction bases with no gene match: 5. CDR3 size: 14 residues. CDR3 bases read: TGCAGTGCTAGGAAGGGACAGGGGAGCACTGAA. This sequence encodes CSARKGQGSTE. The entire CDR3 protein reads CSARKGQGSTEAFF.

In the case of this clone: The CDR3 is cut off 3 residues early in the read; its end comes from the germline J gene. The V gene is TRBV29-1, the J gene TRBJ1-5; tentatively, D is TRBD1 (5 bases). Between the trimmed V and J ends, which lost 7 bases and 0 bases, there was a span of 16 bases. This CDR3 comprises 15 residues. Germline loops: CDR1 SQVTM, CDR2 ANQGSEA. The CDR3: CSAGDGGASNQPQHF. CDR3 bases read: TGCAGCGCCGGGGACGGCGGGGCTAGCAATCAGCCC.

On this clone: The CDR3 extends 3 residues past the end of the read, so its final part is completed from the germline J gene. The chain employs TRBV6-1 and TRBJ1-1, with D unclear. The CDR3 runs to 15 residues. Germline V lookup: CDR1 MNHNS, CDR2 SASEGT. CDR3 in amino acids: CASSEAIRQSRPAFF. The part of the CDR3 DNA that was read is TGTGCCAGCAGTGAAGCAATCAGGCAGAGTCGACCA.

The sequenced CDR3 bases are TGCGCCAGCAGCTCCGGACTAGCGGGAGGGGTAGATACG. Its protein is CASSSGLAGGVDT. The whole CDR3 sequence is CASSSGLAGGVDTQYF. This rearrangement joins TRBV5-1 to TRBJ2-3, with 15 bases fitting TRBD2. The read stops 3 residues short of the end of the CDR3; the missing end is completed from the germline J gene. Germline CDR1 reads SGHRS; CDR2 reads YFSETQ. This CDR3 has 16 amino acids. J lost 5 bases, V lost 3 bases, and 4 bases had no gene match.

As regards this clone: Read sequence stops 3 residues before the CDR3 end, and the germline J gene provides the missing end. The chain is built from TRBV6-1 and TRBJ1-1, with 9 bases that match TRBD1. This CDR3 is 15 amino acids long. The germline V gene has CDR1 MNHNS and CDR2 SASEGT. V lost 4 bases, J lost 0 bases, and 3 bases stayed unmatched. The DNA read from the CDR3 is TGTGCCAGCAGTGCAGGACAGGGGATGAACACTGAA. Its translation: CASSAGQGMNTE. The whole CDR3 reads CASSAGQGMNTEAFF.

About this clone: The read terminates 3 residues before the CDR3 end, so the remaining end is supplied by the germline J gene. This rearrangement joins TRBV10-3 to TRBJ2-5, with 9 positions matching TRBD1. This CDR3 has 16 residues. J lost 5 bases, V lost 6 bases, and 13 bases had no gene match. Germline-derived CDR1 and CDR2 are ENHRY and SYGVKD. CDR3 amino acids: CAISTGERDRVETQYF. Partial CDR3 DNA: TGTGCCATCAGCACGGGGGAGCGGGACAGGGTTGAGACC.

In regard to this clone: From the germline J gene comes the end of the CDR3, since the read stops 3 residues before it. This chain uses TRBV5-1 with TRBJ1-1, with D unresolved. Trimming pared 0 bases from V and 0 bases from J, leaving 12 bases between. Germline V gene sequence: CDR1 SGHRS, CDR2 YFSETQ. The CDR3 contains 16 residues. The DNA read from the CDR3 is TGCGCCAGCAGCTTGGATTCACGAACAGTGAACACTGAA. The encoded protein is CASSLDSRTVNTE. In full, the CDR3 reads CASSLDSRTVNTEAFF.

As concerns this clone: The missing CDR3 end, 3 residues past where the read stops, is filled in from the germline J gene. This sequence joins TRBV6-2 or TRBV6-3 and TRBJ2-2, with D maybe TRBD2 (6 bases). There are 15 residues in the CDR3. Trimming shortened V by 0 bases and J by 7 bases, and 12 bases separated the two germline ends. Germline CDR1 reads MNHEY; CDR2 reads SVGEGT. Here the CDR3 reads CASSYSRGMGGELFF. Partial CDR3 DNA: TGTGCCAGCAGTTACTCGCGCGGGATGGGCGGGGAG.